This is a list of T cell receptor beta chains from one sample in a study of beta chain features in type 1 diabetes. The protocol was immunoSEQ multiplex PCR, while the TCRdb copy is restricted to in-frame clones and leaves out a portion. The sample records fewer than 400,000 clones, roughly 8% being singletons. Sample: central memory CD4+ T cells from blood. The receptors originated from a woman younger than 35 in good health. Each CDR3 is given with its conserved first and last residue. Each record gives: clone size, J gene, V gene, D gene, CDR3 protein, CDR3 DNA. The D gene is left open where the match is weak. The size entry is marked missing in some rows and otherwise reads once, few, many or a size class.

>-|TRBJ2-6|TRBV5-1|-
CASSLGSGANVLTF
TGCGCCAGCAGCTTAGGCTCTGGGGCCAACGTCCTGACTTTC
>-|TRBJ2-1|TRBV4-2|TRBD2
CASSHASGRAGANEQFF
TGTGCCAGCAGCCACGCTAGCGGGAGGGCCGGTGCGAATGAGCAGTTCTTC
>few|TRBJ2-2|TRBV10-3|-
CAISDTAGELFF
TGTGCCATCAGTGATACCGCCGGGGAGCTGTTTTTT
>many|TRBJ2-1|TRBV5-1|TRBD2
CASSNGLAGVDEQFF
TGCGCCAGCAGTAATGGACTAGCGGGAGTGGATGAGCAGTTCTTC
>few|TRBJ1-1|TRBV6-1|-
CASQALNTEAFF
TGTGCCAGCCAGGCGTTGAACACTGAAGCTTTCTTT
>few|TRBJ2-5|TRBV5-1|-
CASSAEAAVTQYF
TGCGCCAGCAGCGCCGAGGCCGCGGTGACCCAGTACTTC
>few|TRBJ2-7|TRBV7-2|-
CASSLDVGAYEQYF
TGTGCCAGCAGCTTAGACGTTGGGGCCTACGAGCAGTACTTC
>-|TRBJ1-2|TRBV4-2|TRBD1
CASSPSGTGQGVGYTF
TGTGCCAGCAGCCCTTCAGGAACGGGACAGGGGGTTGGCTACACCTTC
>many|TRBJ1-2|TRBV28|-
CASSLSGVYGYTF
TGTGCCAGCAGTTTATCGGGGGTATATGGCTACACCTTC
>many|TRBJ2-3|TRBV15|-
CATSRDTDTQYF
TGTGCCACCAGCAGAGACACAGATACGCAGTATTTT
>-|TRBJ2-3|TRBV29-1|-
CSSRRDSTDTQYF
TGCAGCTCCCGACGGGACTCCACAGATACGCAGTATTTT
>few|TRBJ1-2|TRBV29-1|TRBD1
CSVGPRDRGYTF
TGCAGCGTCGGCCCCAGGGACAGAGGCTACACCTTC
>-|TRBJ2-5|TRBV18|-
CASSLLRGQETQYF
TGTGCCAGCTCACTCCTTCGAGGACAAGAGACCCAGTACTTC
>many|TRBJ2-4|TRBV28|TRBD1
CASTTGAAKNIQYF
TGTGCCAGCACCACAGGGGCAGCCAAAAACATTCAGTACTTC
>-|TRBJ2-6|TRBV5-8|-
CASSLVGSGANVLTF
TGTGCCAGCAGCTTGGTGGGATCTGGGGCCAACGTCCTGACTTTC
>few|TRBJ2-5|TRBV10-3|TRBD2
CAISEFTGTSQETQYF
TGTGCCATCAGTGAGTTTACCGGGACTAGCCAAGAGACCCAGTACTTC
>few|TRBJ1-5|TRBV7-3|-
CASSLRGQKVNSNQPQHF
TGTGCCAGCAGCTTAAGAGGACAGAAGGTGAATAGCAATCAGCCCCAGCATTTT
>many|TRBJ2-1|TRBV4-3|-
CASSQEPRGPYNEQFF
TGCGCCAGCAGCCAAGAACCCAGGGGACCCTACAATGAGCAGTTCTTC
>few|TRBJ2-5|TRBV18|-
CASSRISRETQYF
TGTGCCAGCTCACGGATATCCCGGGAGACCCAGTACTTC
>few|TRBJ2-5|TRBV6-6|-
CASSYGKTQYF
TGTGCCAGCAGTTACGGGAAGACCCAGTACTTC
>few|TRBJ2-7|TRBV6-1|TRBD1
CASQGAIRLRGQYF
TGTGCCAGCCAGGGGGCGATCCGCCTACGAGGGCAGTACTTC
>few|TRBJ1-2|TRBV27|-
CASSFRGFYGYTF
TGTGCCAGCAGTTTCAGGGGCTTCTATGGCTACACCTTC
>few|TRBJ2-1|TRBV27|TRBD2
CASSLLSGRASNEQFF
TGTGCCAGCAGTTTGCTTAGCGGGAGGGCCTCCAATGAGCAGTTCTTC
>-|TRBJ2-5|TRBV7-8|-
CASRGVQETQYF
TGTGCCTCACGCGGAGTCCAAGAGACCCAGTACTTC
>-|TRBJ2-1|TRBV4-3|-
CASSATGGSYNEQFF
TGCGCCAGCAGCGCGACTGGGGGCTCCTACAATGAGCAGTTCTTC
>few|TRBJ1-2|TRBV19|-
CASSLFDGAYGYTF
TGTGCCAGTAGTCTCTTTGACGGAGCATATGGCTACACCTTC
>few|TRBJ2-2|TRBV5-1|-
CASSLESAGTGELFF
TGCGCCAGCAGCTTGGAGTCGGCAGGCACCGGGGAGCTGTTTTTT
>few|TRBJ2-3|TRBV19|TRBD1
CASSDRTFTDTQYF
TGTGCCAGCTCGGACAGGACCTTCACAGATACGCAGTATTTT
>few|TRBJ1-1|TRBV6-5|-
CASSYSTAGNTEAFF
TGTGCCAGCAGTTACTCGACAGCAGGTAACACTGAAGCTTTCTTT
>few|TRBJ1-2|TRBV11-2|-
CASSLVLNYGYTF
TGTGCCAGCAGCTTAGTCTTAAACTATGGCTACACCTTC
>-|TRBJ2-5|TRBV27|TRBD2
CASSTRRLAYQETQYF
TGTGCCAGCAGTACCCGACGACTAGCGTACCAAGAGACCCAGTACTTC
>-|TRBJ2-3|TRBV5-1|TRBD2
CASSLTSGDGDTQYF
TGCGCCAGCAGCTTAACTAGCGGGGACGGGGATACGCAGTATTTT
>-|TRBJ2-2|TRBV7-9|TRBD1
CASSQGRGLDTGELFF
TGTGCCAGCAGCCAAGGCAGGGGGCTGGACACCGGGGAGCTGTTTTTT
>-|TRBJ2-2|TRBV7-6|-
CASSSTTFRTGELFF
TGTGCCAGCAGCTCTACGACATTCAGGACCGGGGAGCTGTTTTTT
>few|TRBJ2-1|TRBV4-1|-
CASSQGPPSATLYNEQFF
TGCGCCAGCAGCCAAGGCCCACCTAGCGCGACCTTATACAATGAGCAGTTCTTC
>few|TRBJ2-2|TRBV7-3|TRBD1
CASSSLVTGTNTGELFF
TGTGCCAGCAGCTCACTAGTGACAGGGACGAACACCGGGGAGCTGTTTTTT